This TCR beta chain was recovered during a study of cytomegalovirus exposure and HLA in healthy donors. Study details: Later analysis reported that the 120 validation repertoires shared the platform of the approximately 670 first-cohort repertoires. Points from the study as a whole: As was reported, the classifier diagnosed cytomegalovirus status with high specificity and sensitivity.

Generated by immunoSEQ multiplex PCR, the TCRdb table keeps only in-frame clones and is missing some. This table holds over 100,000 clones, approximately 92% found once. As regards this clone: Its antigen remains unknown.

The CDR3 is 17 residues long. The germline V gene encodes CDR1 SGHRS and CDR2 YFSETQ. J gave up 6 bases and V 1 base, and 7 bases lay outside the gene matches. The chain couples TRBV5-1 to TRBJ1-6; 10 positions agree with TRBD1. The sequenced sample was PBMCs. The receptor was isolated from a woman aged 18-29 years in good health and CMV-seronegative. For the CDR3, the DNA is TGCGCCAGCAGCTTGACCCTAGGGACAGGGGTTAATTCACCCCTCCACTTT. Its translation: CASSLTLGTGVNSPLHF.